This T cell receptor (beta chain) appears in the sequencing data of a study of shared clonotypes between healthy human individuals. The ends were cut back, 4 bases at V and 3 bases at J, with 27 bases in the middle. This CDR3 is 19 amino acids long. Germline-derived CDR1 and CDR2 are LGHNA and YNFKEQ. Sequencing was performed with immunoSEQ multiplex PCR; in TCRdb, only in-frame clones are kept and a portion is missing. Among about 690,000 clones, 90% were seen once, and the ten largest hold more than 30%. The chain uses TRBV4-2 and TRBJ1-2, with D possibly TRBD1 on 5 matching bases. Material for sequencing was memory CD8+ T cells from PBMCs. Subset here: CD45RO+ cells pooled with CCR7-negative TemRA cells. The source of this sequence is a man between 18 and 29 years old in good health. Some clones in this sample may be carry-over from other donors' samples. In nucleotides, the CDR3 is TGTGCCAGCAGCCTCCTCGGGGCGGGGGGAAGCTTTCTTCACTATGGCTACACCTTC. Translated, it gives CASSLLGAGGSFLHYGYTF.